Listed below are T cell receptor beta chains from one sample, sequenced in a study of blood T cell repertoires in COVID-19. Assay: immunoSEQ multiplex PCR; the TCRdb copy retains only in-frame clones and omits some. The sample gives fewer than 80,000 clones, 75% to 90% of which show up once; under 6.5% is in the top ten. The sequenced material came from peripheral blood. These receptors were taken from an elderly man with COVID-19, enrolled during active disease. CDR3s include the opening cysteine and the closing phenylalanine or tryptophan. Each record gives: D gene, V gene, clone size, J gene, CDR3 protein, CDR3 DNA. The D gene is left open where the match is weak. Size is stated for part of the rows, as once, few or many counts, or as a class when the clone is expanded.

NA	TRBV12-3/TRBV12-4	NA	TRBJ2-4	CASTPSRGGIQYF	TGTGCCAGCACCCCTAGTCGGGGAGGCATTCAGTACTTC
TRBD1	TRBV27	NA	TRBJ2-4	CASRLDRETGIQYF	TGTGCCAGCAGATTAGACAGGGAAACAGGCATTCAGTACTTC
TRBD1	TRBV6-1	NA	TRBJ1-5	CASSGASGTGYQPQHF	TGTGCCAGCAGTGGCGCCTCCGGGACAGGGTATCAGCCCCAGCATTTT
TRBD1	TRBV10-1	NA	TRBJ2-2	CASRADRSTGELFF	TGCGCCAGCAGAGCGGACAGGTCCACCGGGGAGCTGTTTTTT
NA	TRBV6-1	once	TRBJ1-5	CASSERMGGWSNQPQHF	TGTGCCAGCAGTGAAAGGATGGGGGGATGGAGCAATCAGCCCCAGCATTTT
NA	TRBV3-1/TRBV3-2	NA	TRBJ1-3	CASSLISGNTIYF	TGTGCCAGCAGCCTTATTTCTGGAAACACCATATATTTT
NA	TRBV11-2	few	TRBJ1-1	CASSPGRSMNTEAFF	TGTGCCAGCAGCCCTGGGAGGAGCATGAACACTGAAGCTTTCTTT
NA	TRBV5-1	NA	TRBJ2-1	CASSLVIPGPDEQFF	TGCGCCAGCAGTTTAGTCATACCGGGTCCGGATGAGCAGTTCTTC
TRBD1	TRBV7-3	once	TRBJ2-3	CASSKGQGLSTDTQYF	TGTGCCAGCAGCAAAGGACAGGGCCTTAGCACAGATACGCAGTATTTT
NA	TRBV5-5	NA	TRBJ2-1	CASSLVSSGQFF	TGTGCCAGCAGCTTGGTGTCGAGCGGGCAGTTCTTC
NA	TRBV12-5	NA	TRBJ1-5	CASGLVGRGVINQPQHF	TGTGCTAGTGGTTTGGTAGGGAGGGGCGTCATAAACCAGCCCCAGCATTTT
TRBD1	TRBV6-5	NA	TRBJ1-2	CASRPGTGGFRGYTF	TGTGCCAGCAGGCCAGGGACAGGGGGGTTCCGTGGCTACACCTTC
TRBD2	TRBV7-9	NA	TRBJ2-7	CASSLPGLAGVHEQYF	TGTGCCAGCAGCCTTCCGGGACTAGCGGGGGTCCACGAGCAGTACTTC
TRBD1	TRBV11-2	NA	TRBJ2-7	CASSLMGATDRSYEQYF	TGTGCCAGCAGCTTAATGGGGGCGACGGACAGGTCCTACGAGCAGTACTTC
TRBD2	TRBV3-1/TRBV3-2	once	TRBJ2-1	CASSQDRSGGAREQFF	TGTGCCAGCAGCCAAGATAGAAGCGGGGGTGCCCGGGAGCAGTTCTTC
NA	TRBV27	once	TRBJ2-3	CASSLSSRAGTDTQYF	TGTGCCAGCAGTTTATCCTCCCGGGCGGGGACAGATACGCAGTATTTT
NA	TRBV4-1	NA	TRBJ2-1	CASSQDRGGSSYNEQFF	TGCGCCAGCAGCCAAGATAGAGGGGGTAGCTCCTACAATGAGCAGTTCTTC
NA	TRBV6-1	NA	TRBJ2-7	CASSEYKQAIYEQYF	TGTGCCAGCAGTGAATATAAGCAAGCGATCTACGAGCAGTACTTC
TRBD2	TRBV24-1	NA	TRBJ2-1	CATSEPGLAGSYNEQFF	TGTGCCACCAGTGAGCCGGGACTAGCGGGCTCGTACAATGAGCAGTTCTTC
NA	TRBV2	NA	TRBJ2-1	CASDLTGVNEQFF	TGTGCCAGCGATTTGACAGGAGTTAATGAGCAGTTCTTC
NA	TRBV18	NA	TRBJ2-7	CASSLGLRGYEQYF	TGTGCCAGCTCACTTGGGCTCCGGGGTTACGAGCAGTACTTC
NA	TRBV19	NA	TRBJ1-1	CASSIDPPGLGNTEAFF	TGTGCCAGTAGTATAGATCCCCCAGGGCTCGGGAACACTGAAGCTTTCTTT
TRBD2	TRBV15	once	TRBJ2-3	CATSRFLAGGTDTQYF	TGTGCCACCAGCAGATTTCTAGCGGGGGGCACAGATACGCAGTATTTT
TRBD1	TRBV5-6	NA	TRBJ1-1	CASTFDRPAPGQEAFF	TGTGCCAGCACCTTTGATCGTCCTGCACCGGGACAGGAAGCTTTCTTT
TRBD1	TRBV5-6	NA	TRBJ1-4	CASSDRGLEEKLFF	TGTGCCAGCAGCGACAGGGGGCTCGAGGAAAAACTGTTTTTT
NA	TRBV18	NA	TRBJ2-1	CASSRELSSYNEQFF	TGTGCCAGCTCCCGAGAGCTGAGCTCCTACAATGAGCAGTTCTTC
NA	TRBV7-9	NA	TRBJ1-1	CASSLAWPEAFF	TGTGCCAGCAGCTTAGCTTGGCCTGAAGCTTTCTTT
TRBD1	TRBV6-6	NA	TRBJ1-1	CAITTMQGAENTEAFF	TGTGCCATTACAACGATGCAGGGGGCGGAGAACACTGAAGCTTTCTTT
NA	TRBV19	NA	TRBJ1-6	CASSPGTQAPLHF	TGTGCCAGTAGTCCCGGGACACAAGCACCCCTCCACTTT
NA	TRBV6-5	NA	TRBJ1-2	CASSSRDKRGYTF	TGTGCCAGCAGTTCCAGGGATAAGCGCGGCTACACCTTC
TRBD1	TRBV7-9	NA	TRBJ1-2	CASTKRDRVDGYTF	TGTGCCAGCACCAAAAGGGACAGGGTCGATGGCTACACCTTC
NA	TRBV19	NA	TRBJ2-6	CASSPGGYSGANVLTF	TGTGCCAGCAGTCCCGGAGGGTACTCTGGGGCCAACGTCCTGACTTTC
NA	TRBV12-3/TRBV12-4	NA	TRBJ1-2	CATLSRLGYGYTF	TGTGCCACCCTCTCCAGGTTGGGCTATGGCTACACCTTC
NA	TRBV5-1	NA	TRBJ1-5	CASSLAAGNQPQHF	TGCGCCAGCAGCTTGGCGGCGGGTAATCAGCCCCAGCATTTT
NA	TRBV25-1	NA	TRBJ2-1	CASSAVIVNEQFF	TGTGCCAGCAGTGCAGTGATCGTGAATGAGCAGTTCTTC
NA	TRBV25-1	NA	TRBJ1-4	CASKSGGNEKLFF	TGTGCCAGCAAGTCCGGGGGGAATGAAAAACTGTTTTTT
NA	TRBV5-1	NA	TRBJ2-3	CASSLYGGVRDTQYF	TGCGCCAGCAGCTTGTACGGCGGGGTGAGAGATACGCAGTATTTT
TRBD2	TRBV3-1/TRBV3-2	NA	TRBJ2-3	CASSRSGGAADTQYF	TGTGCCAGCAGCCGAAGCGGGGGGGCGGCAGATACGCAGTATTTT
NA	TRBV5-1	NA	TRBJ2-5	CASSPAQAQETQYF	TGCGCCAGCAGCCCCGCCCAGGCCCAAGAGACCCAGTACTTC
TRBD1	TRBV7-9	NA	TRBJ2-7	CASSSWTGFSYEQYF	TGTGCCAGCAGCTCCTGGACAGGATTCTCCTACGAGCAGTACTTC
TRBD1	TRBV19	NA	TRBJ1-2	CASRLTGGDGYTF	TGTGCCAGTAGACTCACAGGGGGCGATGGCTACACCTTC
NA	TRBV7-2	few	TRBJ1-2	CASSSTGVGGYTF	TGTGCCAGCAGTTCTACAGGTGTAGGGGGCTACACCTTC
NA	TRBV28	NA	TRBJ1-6	CASSLWGSGSPLHF	TGTGCCAGCAGTTTATGGGGGTCAGGGTCACCCCTCCACTTT
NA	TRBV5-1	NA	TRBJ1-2	CASSLLAGWEPGYTF	TGCGCCAGCAGCTTGCTGGCTGGGTGGGAGCCAGGCTACACCTTC
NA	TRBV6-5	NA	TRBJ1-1	CASSYSRATAEAFF	TGTGCCAGCAGTTACTCGAGAGCAACCGCTGAAGCTTTCTTT
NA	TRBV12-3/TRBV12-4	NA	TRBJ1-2	CASSLRTVGYTF	TGTGCCAGCAGTCTGAGGACAGTTGGCTACACCTTC
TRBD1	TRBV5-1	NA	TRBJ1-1	CASSLRPTGATEAFF	TGCGCCAGCAGCCTCCGACCGACAGGGGCCACTGAAGCTTTCTTT
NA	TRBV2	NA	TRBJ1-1	CASSELRGNTEAFF	TGTGCCAGCAGTGAGCTCCGGGGGAACACTGAAGCTTTCTTT
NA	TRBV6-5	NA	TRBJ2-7	CASSYADSYEQYF	TGTGCCAGCAGTTACGCGGACAGTTACGAGCAGTACTTC
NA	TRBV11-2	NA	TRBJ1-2	CASSLGFNRRPGYTF	TGTGCCAGCAGCTTGGGCTTTAACCGGCGCCCTGGCTACACCTTC
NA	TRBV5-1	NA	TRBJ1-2	CASSLVGDGYTF	TGCGCCAGCAGCTTAGTAGGGGATGGCTACACCTTC
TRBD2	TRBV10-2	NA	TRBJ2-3	CASSESAGGADTQYF	TGCGCCAGCAGTGAGTCGGCGGGGGGGGCAGATACGCAGTATTTT
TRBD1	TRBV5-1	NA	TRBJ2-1	CASSLGPGTGGHSEQFF	TGCGCCAGCAGCCTGGGTCCCGGGACAGGGGGCCACAGTGAGCAGTTCTTC
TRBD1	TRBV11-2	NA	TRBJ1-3	CASREDRVGGNTIYF	TGTGCCAGCAGGGAAGACAGGGTCGGGGGAAACACCATATATTTT
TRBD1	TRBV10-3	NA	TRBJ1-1	CAISEVQGAYTEAFF	TGTGCCATCAGTGAGGTACAGGGGGCGTACACTGAAGCTTTCTTT
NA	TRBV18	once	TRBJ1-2	CASSPPNGRGGYTF	TGTGCCAGCTCACCACCAAATGGGAGAGGTGGCTACACCTTC
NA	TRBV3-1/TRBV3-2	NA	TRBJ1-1	CASSSVEDTEAFF	TGTGCCAGCAGCTCAGTGGAGGACACTGAAGCTTTCTTT